The 23 T cell receptor beta chains below were found in one sample sequenced in a study of vaccination effects on CD4 cells after COVID-19. The culture ran for approximately 9 days before CD4+ T cells were isolated. Sequencing used immunoSEQ multiplex PCR; TCRdb keeps in-frame clones, though not all of them. The sample holds some 49,000 clones, approximately 74% seen once. Antigens of these TCRs are unknown. The specimen was CD4+ T cells from PBMCs cultured without peptide, collected before COVID-19 vaccination. The receptors shown here come from a human donor who had a prior SARS-CoV-2 infection.

The sample holds one count of this clone. V is TRBV5-4 and J is TRBJ2-7; 8 positions agree with TRBD1. Germline assignment: CDR1 SGHNT and CDR2 YYREEE (reference sequence). J lost 3 bases, V lost 2 bases, and 4 bases had no gene match. The CDR3 totals 14 residues. For the CDR3, the DNA is TGTGCCAGCAGCTTAGACAGGGGTCACTACGAGCAGTACTTC. It specifies CASSLDRGHYEQYF.

The chain uses TRBV4-1 and TRBJ1-2; the match to TRBD1 covers 8 bases. The trim removed 4 bases at V and 12 bases at J, leaving 16 bases unmatched. CDR1 and CDR2 from the germline V gene are MGHRA and YSYEKL. This CDR3 comprises 15 residues. CDR3 in amino acids: CASSRLQGDKRFHTF. CDR3 in DNA: TGCGCCAGCAGCCGGCTACAGGGGGATAAGAGGTTTCACACCTTC.

This chain uses TRBV5-1 with TRBJ2-2, with no clear D. Looked up from germline, CDR1 is SGHRS and CDR2 is YFSETQ. This CDR3 has 15 amino acids. The V gene lost 0 bases and the J gene lost 4 bases, with 10 bases spanning the gap. The CDR3 sequence: CASSLVALGTGELFF. The CDR3 nucleotides read TGCGCCAGCAGCTTGGTGGCTTTGGGCACCGGGGAGCTGTTTTTT. Full variable domain (outside the CDR3, taken from reference TRBV5-1 and TRBJ2-2): KAGVTQTPRYLIKTRGQQVTLSCSPISGHRSVSWYQQTPGQGLQFLFEYFSETQRNKGNFPGRFSGRQFSNSRSEMNVSTLELGDSALYLCASSLVALGTGELFFGEGSRLTVL.

This clone was seen only once. CDR3 coding DNA: TGTGCCAGCAGTAAAGCGGGAACGATCAATGAGCAGTTCTTC. Translating it yields CASSKAGTINEQFF. V is TRBV25-1 and J is TRBJ2-1; 7 nucleotides agree with TRBD2. Trimming cost V 5 bases and J 6 bases; bases outside gene matches: 7. Looked up from germline, CDR1 is MGHDK and CDR2 is SYGVNS. This CDR3 spans 14 amino acids.

The chain recombines TRBV2 with TRBJ1-1; TRBD1 matches 7 bases. The V and J ends lost 5 bases and 5 bases, in that order; junction bases with no gene match: 5. CDR3 length: 13 residues. Germline CDR1 and CDR2: SNHLY and FYNNEI. CDR3 residues: CASSIQGGTEAFF. The CDR3 region has the DNA TGTGCCAGCAGTATCCAGGGGGGGACTGAAGCTTTCTTT. Together with reference TRBV2 and TRBJ1-1, the CDR3 gives the full variable domain: EPEVTQTPSHQVTQMGQEVILRCVPISNHLYFYWYRQILGQKVEFLVSFYNNEISEKSEIFDDQFSVERPDGSNFTLKIRSTKLEDSAMYFCASSIQGGTEAFFGQGTRLTVV.

The DNA for the CDR3 is TGTGCCAGCAGCTTACGGGGAGAGAACACTGAAGCTTTCTTT. Protein: CASSLRGENTEAFF. This chain uses TRBV11-3 with TRBJ1-1; D ambiguous. The CDR3 sequence is 14 residues long. V lost 2 bases and J 1 base, leaving 8 bases between the germline ends. The germline V gene encodes CDR1 SGHNT and CDR2 YENEEA.

The CDR3: CASIWADNQPQHF. CDR3 DNA sequence: TGTGCCAGCATTTGGGCAGACAATCAGCCCCAGCATTTT. The chain employs TRBV6-6 and TRBJ1-5, with D unresolved. Trimming cost V 7 bases and J 3 bases, with 10 bases left between them. The germline gives CDR1 MNHNY, CDR2 SVGAGI (reference sequence). This CDR3 is built from 13 residues.

This clone was seen just once. The chain couples TRBV3-1 (or the pseudogene TRBV3-2) to TRBJ1-3; TRBD1 is a possible D gene (6 bases). Looked up from germline, CDR1 is LGHDT and CDR2 is YNNKEL (reference sequence). The CDR3 runs 15 residues. Trimming left V 4 bases short and J 4 bases short, with 14 bases between. CDR3 nucleotide sequence: TGTGCCAGCAGCCTCCTTACAGGGATGGGAAACACCATATATTTT. Translation: CASSLLTGMGNTIYF.

This chain links TRBV7-9 with TRBJ2-5; D is ambiguous. The CDR3 has 15 residues. The germline V and J ends were trimmed by 4 bases and 5 bases, with 17 bases remaining between them. The germline gives CDR1 SEHNR, CDR2 FQNEAQ (reference sequence). The CDR3 reads CASSSRGTSRETQYF. CDR3 DNA sequence: TGTGCCAGCAGCTCCCGAGGCACTTCGCGGGAGACCCAGTACTTC.

The V call is TRBV14, the J call TRBJ2-5, with D possibly matching TRBD1 (8 bases). CDR3 length: 14 residues. Germline assignment: CDR1 SGHDN and CDR2 FVKESK. The ends were cut back, 6 bases at V and 4 bases at J, with 15 bases in the middle. DNA for the CDR3: TGTGCCAGCAGACAACAGGGGGAGGGAGAGACCCAGTACTTC. Translating gives CASRQQGEGETQYF.

This rearrangement joins TRBV19 to TRBJ1-3, with TRBD1 matching 8 bases. The junction had 3 bases not matched to a gene; V was cut back by 5 bases and J by 0 bases. Germline lookup yields CDR1 LNHDA and CDR2 SQIVND (reference sequence). The CDR3 is 15 amino acids. This CDR3 is CASSRDRLSGNTIYF. In DNA, the CDR3 is TGTGCCAGTAGTCGGGACAGGCTCTCTGGAAACACCATATATTTT. Full variable domain (missing parts from reference TRBV19 and TRBJ1-3): DGGITQSPKYLFRKEGQNVTLSCEQNLNHDAMYWYRQDPGQGLRLIYYSQIVNDFQKGDIAEGYSVSREKKESFPLTVTSAQKNPTAFYLCASSRDRLSGNTIYFGEGSWLTVV.

V is TRBV5-4 and J is TRBJ1-6, with TRBD1 identical over 7 bases. Trimming took 3 bases from V and 7 from J; bases not matched to a gene: 4. The CDR3 runs 14 residues. Germline-derived CDR1 and CDR2 are SGHNT and YYREEE (reference sequence). CDR3 coding DNA: TGTGCCAGCAGCTACCGGACAGGAAATTCACCCCTCCACTTT. It specifies CASSYRTGNSPLHF.

The gene calls are TRBV11-3 and TRBJ2-3, with D hard to call. Germline V gene data show CDR1 as SGHNT and CDR2 as YENEEA. V was clipped by 5 bases and J by 0 bases, with 9 bases between them. This CDR3 has 14 residues. CDR3 sequence: CASSPRSSTDTQYF. The CDR3 DNA reads TGTGCCAGCAGCCCCCGTTCTAGCACAGATACGCAGTATTTT. Full variable domain (missing parts from reference TRBV11-3 and TRBJ2-3): EAGVVQSPRYKIIEKKQPVAFWCNPISGHNTLYWYLQNLGQGPELLIRYENEEAVDDSQLPKDRFSAERLKGVDSTLKIQPAELGDSAVYLCASSPRSSTDTQYFGPGTRLTVL.

The chain links TRBV4-2 to TRBJ2-3, with 13 bases identical to TRBD2. Germline V gene sequence: CDR1 LGHNA, CDR2 YNFKEQ. Losses at the gene ends were 4 bases for V and 0 bases for J; bases not matched to a gene: 7. CDR3 length: 18 amino acids. The DNA of the CDR3 is TGTGCCAGCAGCCCGCGGACTAGCGGGAGAGTTAGCACAGATACGCAGTATTTT. Residues: CASSPRTSGRVSTDTQYF.

This chain joins TRBV19 and TRBJ2-3; 10 nucleotides align to TRBD2. Trimming cost V 6 bases and J 0 bases; bases outside gene matches: 0. Germline CDR1 and CDR2: LNHDA and SQIVND (reference sequence). There are 14 residues in the CDR3. CDR3 residues: CASRTSGSTDTQYF. The CDR3 coding sequence is TGTGCCAGTAGGACTAGCGGGAGCACAGATACGCAGTATTTT.

This clone was observed a few times. CDR3 nucleotides: TGTGCCAGCAGCTTATCCAGGGGCACCTACGAGCAGTACTTC. Its translation is CASSLSRGTYEQYF. The chain links TRBV7-9 to TRBJ2-7; D perhaps matches TRBD1 (6 bases). Germline V gene sequence: CDR1 SEHNR, CDR2 FQNEAQ (reference sequence). V was cut by 2 bases and J by 2 bases, with 10 bases left in between. The CDR3 has 14 residues.

The chain couples TRBV9 to TRBJ1-6; D is ambiguous. The V end was cut by 0 bases, the J end by 10 bases, with 11 bases between. The CDR3 extends over 14 amino acids. Germline V CDR1 and CDR2: SGDLS, YYNGEE. The CDR3 DNA sequence: TGTGCCAGCAGCGTAGAAAGCAGAGGGTCACCCCTCCACTTT. This codes for CASSVESRGSPLHF. Drawing the rest from reference TRBV9 and TRBJ1-6, the complete variable domain is DSGVTQTPKHLITATGQRVTLRCSPRSGDLSVYWYQQSLDQGLQFLIQYYNGEERAKGNILERFSAQQFPDLHSELNLSSLELGDSALYFCASSVESRGSPLHFGNGTRLTVT.

This clone came up once. This chain joins TRBV3-1 (or the pseudogene TRBV3-2) and TRBJ2-1; D gene unclear. V gave up 1 base and J gave up 9 bases, with 10 bases separating them. The V gene's germline CDR1 is LGHDT and CDR2 YNNKEL (reference sequence). CDR3 size: 13 residues. The CDR3 spells CASSQGQLTEQFF. As DNA, the CDR3 is TGTGCCAGCAGCCAAGGTCAGTTGACTGAGCAGTTCTTC.

The rearrangement joins TRBV7-2 to TRBJ2-1; D ambiguous. Germline V gene data show CDR1 as SGHTA and CDR2 as FQGNSA. The CDR3 consists of 14 residues. Between the trimmed V and J ends, which lost 5 bases and 2 bases, there was a span of 10 bases. The CDR3 loop reads CASSPSSPYNEQFF. As DNA, the CDR3 is TGTGCCAGCAGCCCCAGTTCGCCCTACAATGAGCAGTTCTTC.

In its sample, this clone was seen a few times. The CDR3 DNA reads TGCGCCAGCAGCCCCGGACCGGGACAGGGGAACAATGAGCAGTTCTTC. Protein sequence: CASSPGPGQGNNEQFF. The chain is built from TRBV4-1 and TRBJ2-1, with 10 bases identical to TRBD1. The CDR3 loop spans 16 amino acids. Germline V lookup: CDR1 MGHRA, CDR2 YSYEKL. The ends lost 4 bases at V and 5 bases at J; junction bases unmatched: 8.

This clone appeared a few times. CDR3 in DNA: TGTGCCAGCAGCGTAGGCGGACAGAGCTCTGGAAACACCATATATTTT. Protein: CASSVGGQSSGNTIYF. V gene TRBV9 combines with J gene TRBJ1-3, with D possibly TRBD1 on 6 matching bases. The CDR3 is 16 residues long. Germline V lookup: CDR1 SGDLS, CDR2 YYNGEE. V shed 0 bases and J shed 0 bases, with 10 bases lying between them. Supplemented by reference TRBV9 and TRBJ1-3, the full variable domain reads DSGVTQTPKHLITATGQRVTLRCSPRSGDLSVYWYQQSLDQGLQFLIQYYNGEERAKGNILERFSAQQFPDLHSELNLSSLELGDSALYFCASSVGGQSSGNTIYFGEGSWLTVV.

V is TRBV6-4 and J is TRBJ2-3, with D possibly TRBD2 on 5 matching bases. This CDR3 region has 15 residues. Trimming stripped 5 bases from V and 4 bases from J, with 16 bases between. Germline CDR1 reads MRHNA; CDR2 reads SNTAGT. This chain's CDR3 is CASSQLPEGPDTQYF. The CDR3 DNA reads as TGTGCCAGCAGTCAGCTACCCGAGGGTCCAGATACGCAGTATTTT.

The CDR3, as DNA: TGTGCCAGCAGCCCCGGGACTAGCCGGATGAATGAGCAGTTCTTC. This codes for CASSPGTSRMNEQFF. V usage is TRBV7-2 and J usage is TRBJ2-1, with TRBD2 matching 9 bases. Germline V gene sequence: CDR1 SGHTA, CDR2 FQGNSA. V lost 5 bases to trimming and J lost 7 bases; unmatched junction nucleotides: 9. This CDR3 is built from 15 residues.